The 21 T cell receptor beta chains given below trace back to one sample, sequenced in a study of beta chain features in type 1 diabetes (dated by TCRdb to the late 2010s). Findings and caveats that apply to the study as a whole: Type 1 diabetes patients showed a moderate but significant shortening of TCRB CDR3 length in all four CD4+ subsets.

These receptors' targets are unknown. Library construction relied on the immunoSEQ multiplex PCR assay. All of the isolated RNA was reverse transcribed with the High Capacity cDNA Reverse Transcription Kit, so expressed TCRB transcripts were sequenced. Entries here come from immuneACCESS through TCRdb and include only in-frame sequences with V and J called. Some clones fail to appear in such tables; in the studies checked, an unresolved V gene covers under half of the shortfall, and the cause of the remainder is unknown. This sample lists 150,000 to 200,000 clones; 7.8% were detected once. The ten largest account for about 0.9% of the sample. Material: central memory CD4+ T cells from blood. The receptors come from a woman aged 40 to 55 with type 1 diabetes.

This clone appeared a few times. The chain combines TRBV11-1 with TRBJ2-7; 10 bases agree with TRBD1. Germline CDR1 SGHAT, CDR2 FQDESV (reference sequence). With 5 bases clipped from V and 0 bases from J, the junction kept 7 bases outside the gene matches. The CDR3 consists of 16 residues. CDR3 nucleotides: TGTGCCAGCAGCCGTTGGACAGGGGGAAGCTCCTACGAGCAGTACTTC. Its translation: CASSRWTGGSSYEQYF.

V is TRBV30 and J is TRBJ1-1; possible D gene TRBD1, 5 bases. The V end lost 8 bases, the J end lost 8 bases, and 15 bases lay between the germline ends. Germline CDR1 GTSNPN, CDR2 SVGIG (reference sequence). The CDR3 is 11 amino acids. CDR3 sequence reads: CALGVEREAFF. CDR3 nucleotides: TGTGCCCTAGGGGTGGAAAGGGAAGCTTTCTTT.

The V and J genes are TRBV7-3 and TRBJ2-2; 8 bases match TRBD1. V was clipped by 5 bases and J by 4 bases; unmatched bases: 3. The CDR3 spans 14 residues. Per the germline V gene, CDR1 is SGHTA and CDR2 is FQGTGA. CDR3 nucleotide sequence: TGTGCCAGCAGCCTGGGACAGGCCACCGGGGAGCTGTTTTTT. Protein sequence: CASSLGQATGELFF.

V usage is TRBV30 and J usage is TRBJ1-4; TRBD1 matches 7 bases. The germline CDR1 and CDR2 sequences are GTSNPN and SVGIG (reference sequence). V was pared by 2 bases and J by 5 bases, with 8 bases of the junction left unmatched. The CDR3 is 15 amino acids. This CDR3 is CAWSHPTGQNEKLFF. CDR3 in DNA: TGTGCCTGGAGTCACCCGACAGGGCAGAATGAAAAACTGTTTTTT.

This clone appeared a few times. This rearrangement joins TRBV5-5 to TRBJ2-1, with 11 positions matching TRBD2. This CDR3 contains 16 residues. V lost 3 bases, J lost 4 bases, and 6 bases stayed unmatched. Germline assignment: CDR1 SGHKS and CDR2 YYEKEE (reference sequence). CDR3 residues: CASSSDSGRAYNEQFF. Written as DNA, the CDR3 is TGTGCCAGCAGCTCGGATAGCGGGAGGGCTTACAATGAGCAGTTCTTC.

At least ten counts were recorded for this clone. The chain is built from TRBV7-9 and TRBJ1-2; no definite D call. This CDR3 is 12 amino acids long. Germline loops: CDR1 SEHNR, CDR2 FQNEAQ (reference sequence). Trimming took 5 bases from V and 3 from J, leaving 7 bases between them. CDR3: CASSPGDYGYTF. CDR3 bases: TGTGCCAGCAGCCCCGGTGACTATGGCTACACCTTC.

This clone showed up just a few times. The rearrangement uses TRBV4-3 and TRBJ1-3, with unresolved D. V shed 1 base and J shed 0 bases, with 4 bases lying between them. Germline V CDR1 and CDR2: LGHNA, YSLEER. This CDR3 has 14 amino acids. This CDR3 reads CASSQGSSGNTIYF. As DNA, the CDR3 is TGCGCCAGCAGCCAAGGGAGCTCTGGAAACACCATATATTTT.

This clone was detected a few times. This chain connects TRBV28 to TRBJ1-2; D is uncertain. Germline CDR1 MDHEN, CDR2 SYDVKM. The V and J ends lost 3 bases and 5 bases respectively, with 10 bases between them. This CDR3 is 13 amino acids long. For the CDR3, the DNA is TGTGCCAGCAGTTTGCAGGCATCATATGGCTACACCTTC. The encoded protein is CASSLQASYGYTF.

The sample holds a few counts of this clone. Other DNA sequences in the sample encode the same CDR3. The CDR3 nucleotides are TGTGCCAGCAGCTCAACAGGGGTCTACAATGAGCAGTTCTTC. This gives the protein CASSSTGVYNEQFF. The V gene is TRBV7-2, the J gene TRBJ2-1, with TRBD1 identical over 7 bases. Germline V gene data show CDR1 as SGHTA and CDR2 as FQGNSA. V gave up 4 bases and J gave up 3 bases; unmatched junction bases: 3. This CDR3 has 14 residues.

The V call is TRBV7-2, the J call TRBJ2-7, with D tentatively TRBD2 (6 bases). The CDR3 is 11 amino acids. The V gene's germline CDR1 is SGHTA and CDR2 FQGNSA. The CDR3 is CATGGVYEQYF. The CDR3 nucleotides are TGTGCTACCGGGGGAGTCTACGAGCAGTACTTC.

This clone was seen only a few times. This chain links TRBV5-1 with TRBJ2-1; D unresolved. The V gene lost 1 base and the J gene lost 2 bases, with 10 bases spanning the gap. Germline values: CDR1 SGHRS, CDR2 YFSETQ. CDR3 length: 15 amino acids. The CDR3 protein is CASSLMPEPYNEQFF. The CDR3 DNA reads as TGCGCCAGCAGCTTGATGCCAGAACCCTACAATGAGCAGTTCTTC.

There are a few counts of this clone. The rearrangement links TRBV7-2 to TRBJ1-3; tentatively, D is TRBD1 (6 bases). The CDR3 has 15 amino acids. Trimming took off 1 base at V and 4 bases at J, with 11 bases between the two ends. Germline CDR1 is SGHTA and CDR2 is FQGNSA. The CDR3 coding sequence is TGTGCCAGCAGCTTAGGTTGGGGGCAAGGAAACACCATATATTTT. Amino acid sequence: CASSLGWGQGNTIYF.

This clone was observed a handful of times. The CDR3 nucleotides read TGTGCCAGCAGCCCAGGGGGCATGGGCACTGAAGCTTTCTTT. Protein sequence: CASSPGGMGTEAFF. The genes are TRBV11-3 and TRBJ1-1; 8 positions agree with TRBD1. Germline assignment: CDR1 SGHNT and CDR2 YENEEA. J lost 4 bases, V lost 5 bases, and 6 bases had no gene match. The CDR3 is made up of 14 amino acids.

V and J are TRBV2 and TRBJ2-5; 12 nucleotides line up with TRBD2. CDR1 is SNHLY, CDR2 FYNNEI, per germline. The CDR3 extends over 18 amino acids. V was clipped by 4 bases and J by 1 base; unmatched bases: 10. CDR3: CASSASTSGRKSQETQYF. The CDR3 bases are TGTGCCAGCAGTGCGTCAACTAGCGGGAGGAAAAGCCAAGAGACCCAGTACTTC.

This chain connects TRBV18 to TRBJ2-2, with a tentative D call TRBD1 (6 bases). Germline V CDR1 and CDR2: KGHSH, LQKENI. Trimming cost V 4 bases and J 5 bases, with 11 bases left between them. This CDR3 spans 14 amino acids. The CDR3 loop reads CASSLRTATGELFF. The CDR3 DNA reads TGTGCCAGCTCACTCCGGACAGCGACCGGGGAGCTGTTTTTT. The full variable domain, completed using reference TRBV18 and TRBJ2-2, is NAGVMQNPRHLVRRRGQEARLRCSPMKGHSHVYWYRQLPEEGLKFMVYLQKENIIDESGMPKERFSAEFPKEGPSILRIQQVVRGDSAAYFCASSLRTATGELFFGEGSRLTVL.

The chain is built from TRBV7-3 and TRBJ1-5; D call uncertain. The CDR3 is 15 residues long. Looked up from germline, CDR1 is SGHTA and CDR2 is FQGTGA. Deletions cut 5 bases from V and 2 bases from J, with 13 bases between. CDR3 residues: CASSPSEGGNQPQHF. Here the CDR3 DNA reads TGTGCCAGCAGCCCTTCGGAGGGAGGCAATCAGCCCCAGCATTTT.

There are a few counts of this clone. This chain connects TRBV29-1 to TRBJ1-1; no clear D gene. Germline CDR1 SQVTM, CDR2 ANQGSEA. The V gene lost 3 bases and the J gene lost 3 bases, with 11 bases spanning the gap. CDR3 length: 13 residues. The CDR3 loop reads CSVEFNGYTEAFF. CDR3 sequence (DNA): TGCAGCGTTGAGTTCAACGGGTACACTGAAGCTTTCTTT.

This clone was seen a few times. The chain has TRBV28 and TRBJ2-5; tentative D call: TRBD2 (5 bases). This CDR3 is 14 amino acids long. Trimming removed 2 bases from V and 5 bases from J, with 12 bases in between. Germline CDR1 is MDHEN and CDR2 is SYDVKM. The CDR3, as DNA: TGTGCCAGCAGTTTAAGGGCGGGCGGGGAGACCCAGTACTTC. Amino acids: CASSLRAGGETQYF.

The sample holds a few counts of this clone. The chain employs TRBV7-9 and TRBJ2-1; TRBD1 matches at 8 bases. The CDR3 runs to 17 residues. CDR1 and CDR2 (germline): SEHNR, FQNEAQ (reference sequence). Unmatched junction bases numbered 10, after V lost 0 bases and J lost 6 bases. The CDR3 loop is CASSLAQRTGNINEQFF. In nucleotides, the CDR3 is TGTGCCAGCAGCTTAGCGCAGAGGACAGGGAATATCAATGAGCAGTTCTTC.

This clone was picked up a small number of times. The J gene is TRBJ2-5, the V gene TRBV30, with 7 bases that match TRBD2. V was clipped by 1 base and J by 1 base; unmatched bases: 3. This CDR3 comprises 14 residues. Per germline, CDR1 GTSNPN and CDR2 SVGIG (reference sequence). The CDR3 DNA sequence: TGTGCCTGGAGTGGGGGGGGAGGCCAAGAGACCCAGTACTTC. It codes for CAWSGGGGQETQYF.

CDR3 sequence: CASSTDTSNTGELFF. The CDR3 coding sequence is TGCGCCAGCAGCACGGACACCTCGAACACCGGGGAGCTGTTTTTT. V gene TRBV5-1 combines with J gene TRBJ2-2; a possible D gene is TRBD1 (5 bases). The CDR3 is 15 amino acids. Trimming stripped 4 bases from V and 0 bases from J, with 10 bases between. CDR1 SGHRS and CDR2 YFSETQ come from the germline V gene. The full variable domain, in which reference TRBV5-1 and TRBJ2-2 provide the parts outside the CDR3, is KAGVTQTPRYLIKTRGQQVTLSCSPISGHRSVSWYQQTPGQGLQFLFEYFSETQRNKGNFPGRFSGRQFSNSRSEMNVSTLELGDSALYLCASSTDTSNTGELFFGEGSRLTVL.